The entry below describes one T cell receptor beta chain. Which cohort a participant joined came from the clinical history participants gave. Germline CDR1 reads SGHTA; CDR2 reads FQGNSA. J gave up 7 bases and V 5 bases, and 3 bases lay outside the gene matches. The CDR3 length is 15 residues. This specimen comes from a study of blood T cell repertoires in COVID-19. In the authors' methods: Using reference gene primer amplification, nucleated cell counts were estimated. Sequencing used immunoSEQ multiplex PCR; TCRdb keeps in-frame clones, though not all of them. The DNA gave D and trimming, while V, J and clone size come from that table. Of about 190,000 clones listed, 84% are singletons.

The receptor's source is a woman younger than 45 who had recovered from COVID-19. The sequenced sample consisted of PBMCs or T cells enriched from blood (not recorded which). The V gene is TRBV7-2, the J gene TRBJ2-1; TRBD2 matches 15 bases. The DNA for the CDR3 is TGTGCCAGCAGCGCTGGACTAGCGGGAGGGAATGAGCAGTTCTTC. Translating it yields CASSAGLAGGNEQFF.